This T cell receptor (beta chain) is from a study of T cells in Graves' hyperthyroidism and ophthalmopathy. There are 13 residues in the CDR3. Trimming pared 3 bases from V and 2 bases from J, leaving 8 bases between. The germline CDR1 and CDR2 sequences are SEHNR and FQNEAQ (reference sequence). This clonotype appeared a few times. Template material for amplifying TCR beta CDR3 regions consisted of RNA transcripts. The HTBI primer set served for first-round RT-PCR of the TCR CDR3. TCRdb itself ran the multiplex PCR reads through MiXCR, one entry per CDR3 protein. The profile shows around 600,000 distinct CDR3 sequences, approximately 42% of them singletons. Diagnosis rested on symptoms, serum thyroxine and TRAb, thyroid ultrasound, and orbital computed tomography.

The chain combines TRBV7-9 with TRBJ2-7, with D perhaps TRBD2 (5 bases). Input material: peripheral blood or thyroid tissue (not recorded which). The origin of this receptor is an adult man with Graves' disease, either hyperthyroidism or ophthalmopathy (not recorded which). This CDR3 reads CASSFPGAYEQYF. CDR3 nucleotide sequence: TGTGCCAGCAGCTTTCCCGGGGCCTACGAGCAGTACTTC.